A single sample gave rise to the 15 T cell receptor beta chains below, sequenced in a study of T cell changes during pregnancy in multiple sclerosis. Assay: immunoSEQ multiplex PCR; the TCRdb copy retains only in-frame clones and omits some. The data hold around 100,000 clones, with approximately 92% observed a single time. This material consisted of peripheral blood, taken after pregnancy. These receptor sequences come from a female donor with multiple sclerosis, enrolled in a pregnancy study.

This rearrangement joins TRBV9 to TRBJ2-7, with TRBD2 matching 9 bases. V shed 4 bases and J 6 bases; nucleotides not matched to a gene: 14. The CDR3 consists of 16 residues. In germline, CDR1 is SGDLS, CDR2 YYNGEE. The CDR3 nucleotides are TGTGCCAGCAGCCAAGGGCCCAGCGGGGGGTCCACCGAGCAGTACTTC. It codes for CASSQGPSGGSTEQYF.

The rearrangement uses TRBV5-1 and TRBJ2-2; D may be TRBD1 (5 bases). CDR1 SGHRS and CDR2 YFSETQ come from the germline V gene. CDR3 length equals 15 residues. V was pared by 4 bases and J by 1 base, with 11 bases between. The CDR3 region is CASSTQGGNTGELFF. The CDR3 DNA sequence: TGCGCCAGCAGCACCCAGGGCGGGAACACCGGGGAGCTGTTTTTT.

The chain links TRBV5-1 to TRBJ2-7; TRBD2 aligns across 8 bases. The germline V gene has CDR1 SGHRS and CDR2 YFSETQ. The CDR3 has 15 amino acids. Germline trimming cut 3 bases from V and 0 bases from J; bases unmatched to any gene: 5. CDR3 protein: CASSSSGSGSYEQYF. The CDR3 bases are TGCGCCAGCAGCTCCAGCGGGAGCGGCTCCTACGAGCAGTACTTC.

The chain combines TRBV7-3 with TRBJ2-2; D not resolved. Trimming took off 3 bases at V and 6 bases at J, with 8 bases between the two ends. The CDR3 runs to 13 residues. The V gene's germline CDR1 is SGHTA and CDR2 FQGTGA. The CDR3 spells CASSFPGSGELFF. The CDR3 region has the DNA TGTGCCAGCAGCTTTCCCGGGTCCGGGGAGCTGTTTTTT.

The chain has TRBV7-6 and TRBJ2-7; 8 nucleotides line up with TRBD1. Germline CDR1 is SGHVS and CDR2 is FNYEAQ. J was trimmed by 3 bases and V by 5 bases; bases with no gene match: 6. The CDR3 is made up of 14 amino acids. The CDR3: CASSDRGVGYEQYF. The CDR3 coding sequence is TGTGCCAGCAGCGACAGGGGAGTAGGCTACGAGCAGTACTTC.

The V gene is TRBV19, the J gene TRBJ1-5; TRBD1 aligns across 8 bases. J gave up 6 bases and V 4 bases, and 5 bases lay outside the gene matches. Germline assignment: CDR1 LNHDA and CDR2 SQIVND (reference sequence). This CDR3 region has 14 residues. The DNA of the CDR3 is TGTGCCAGTAGTACCCAGACAGGGGTTCAGCCCCAGCATTTT. It is translated as CASSTQTGVQPQHF.

The chain carries TRBV4-1 and TRBJ1-2, with a weak D call TRBD1 (6 bases). The CDR3 extends over 15 amino acids. From germline, CDR1 is MGHRA and CDR2 YSYEKL. Trimming left V 4 bases short and J 0 bases short, with 12 bases between. CDR3 sequence reads: CASSPWTASNYGYTF. The CDR3 region has the DNA TGCGCCAGCAGCCCATGGACAGCCTCTAACTATGGCTACACCTTC.

This rearrangement joins TRBV6-6 to TRBJ2-3; D is uncertain. The length of the CDR3 is 12 residues. Looked up from germline, CDR1 is MNHNY and CDR2 is SVGAGI (reference sequence). V gave up 6 bases and J gave up 7 bases, with 11 bases separating them. CDR3 nucleotide sequence: TGTGCCAGCAGCCCTACCTCCAATACGCAGTATTTT. This gives the protein CASSPTSNTQYF.

V gene TRBV19 combines with J gene TRBJ2-1; no firm D call. CDR1 is LNHDA, CDR2 SQIVND, per germline (reference sequence). The CDR3 runs to 11 residues. Trimming left V 5 bases short and J 4 bases short, with 3 bases between. The CDR3 sequence is CASSRYNEQFF. The CDR3 nucleotides read TGTGCCAGTAGTCGGTACAATGAGCAGTTCTTC.

V is TRBV6-5 and J is TRBJ2-7; D is unclear. The CDR3 extends over 16 amino acids. V lost 2 bases and J lost 2, with 16 bases in between. CDR1 is MNHEY and CDR2 is SVGAGI in the germline V gene. The CDR3 region is CASSYVRLTTPYEQYF. DNA for the CDR3: TGTGCCAGCAGTTACGTACGGTTGACGACACCCTACGAGCAGTACTTC.

V and J are TRBV4-3 and TRBJ1-1, with 8 bases aligning to TRBD1. CDR1 LGHNA and CDR2 YSLEER come from the germline V gene. The CDR3 spans 15 residues. V shed 0 bases and J 7 bases; nucleotides not matched to a gene: 7. CDR3 loop: CASSQDPGGEVEAFF. The CDR3 DNA follows: TGCGCCAGCAGCCAAGACCCAGGGGGCGAAGTTGAAGCTTTCTTT.

This clone was detected only once. The genes are TRBV5-6 and TRBJ2-7; tentatively, D is TRBD2 (6 bases). The CDR3 sequence is 15 residues long. Trimming took 4 bases from V and 0 from J, leaving 14 bases between them. Germline V gene data show CDR1 as SGHDT and CDR2 as YYEEEE. The CDR3 sequence is CASSGTDYNSYEQYF. DNA of the CDR3: TGTGCCAGCAGCGGGACGGACTACAACTCCTACGAGCAGTACTTC.

The rearrangement uses TRBV13 and TRBJ2-7; 7 positions match TRBD1. There are 16 residues in the CDR3. Looked up from germline, CDR1 is PRHDT and CDR2 is FYEKMQ (reference sequence). The V segment lost 4 bases and the J segment 4 bases; nucleotides outside the gene matches: 13. The CDR3 DNA reads as TGTGCCAGCAGCTCGCTCCGGGACAGAAAGGATTACGAGCAGTACTTC. This codes for CASSSLRDRKDYEQYF.

The chain couples TRBV4-2 to TRBJ2-3, with D perhaps TRBD2 (6 bases). Germline CDR1 and CDR2: LGHNA and YNFKEQ. The CDR3 is made up of 16 amino acids. Trimming shortened V by 4 bases and J by 1 base, and 15 bases separated the two germline ends. CDR3 in DNA: TGTGCCAGCAGCCCTGCGGAGGGTGGGGGCACAGATACGCAGTATTTT. The encoded protein is CASSPAEGGGTDTQYF.

The rearrangement uses TRBV7-9 and TRBJ1-1, with D perhaps TRBD1 (6 bases). The CDR3 runs 14 residues. Trimming took off 0 bases at V and 7 bases at J, with 12 bases between the two ends. Germline V CDR1 and CDR2: SEHNR, FQNEAQ (reference sequence). This chain's CDR3 is CASSLAQGDHEAFF. CDR3 nucleotide sequence: TGTGCCAGCAGCTTAGCACAGGGCGACCATGAAGCTTTCTTT. The variable domain in full, completed from reference TRBV7-9 and TRBJ1-1, reads DTGVSQNPRHKITKRGQNVTFRCDPISEHNRLYWYRQTLGQGPEFLTYFQNEAQLEKSRLLSDRFSAERPKGSFSTLEIQRTEQGDSAMYLCASSLAQGDHEAFFGQGTRLTVV.